The clone carrying this T cell receptor beta chain was counted at least ten times. The target antigen is unknown. A quantitative 5'-RACE method, one with molecular barcodes, was used to make TCR beta libraries. TCRdb re-derived calls from the 5' RACE reads in MiXCR, one entry per CDR3 protein. The sample consists of about 96,000 distinct CDR3 sequences, roughly 9.6% of them appearing once. This sample was taken from a study of CD8 T cells in ankylosing spondylitis. The study, taken as a whole, reports: The authors found the disease-linked clones to be CD8+ and relatively rare in peripheral blood. A TCR beta motif of 7 to 9 highly homologous variants seemed to mark ankylosing spondylitis blood. The clones that were linked to disease were reported to be significantly enriched in matched synovial fluid samples from ankylosing spondylitis patients.

Germline V gene lookup returns CDR1 SGHTS and CDR2 YDEGEE. The CDR3 spans 15 residues. J was trimmed by 1 base and V by 10 bases; bases with no gene match: 12. This clonotype originated in a male donor with ankylosing spondylitis or in good health (not recorded which). The V gene is TRBV5-8, the J gene TRBJ2-3, with 7 bases matching TRBD2. Sequenced sample: blood, either unsorted or a sorted T cell fraction (not recorded which). CDR3 DNA sequence: TGTGCCGCCAAGCGGGGTTACTCTCGCACAGATACGCAGTATTTT. Protein product: CAAKRGYSRTDTQYF.